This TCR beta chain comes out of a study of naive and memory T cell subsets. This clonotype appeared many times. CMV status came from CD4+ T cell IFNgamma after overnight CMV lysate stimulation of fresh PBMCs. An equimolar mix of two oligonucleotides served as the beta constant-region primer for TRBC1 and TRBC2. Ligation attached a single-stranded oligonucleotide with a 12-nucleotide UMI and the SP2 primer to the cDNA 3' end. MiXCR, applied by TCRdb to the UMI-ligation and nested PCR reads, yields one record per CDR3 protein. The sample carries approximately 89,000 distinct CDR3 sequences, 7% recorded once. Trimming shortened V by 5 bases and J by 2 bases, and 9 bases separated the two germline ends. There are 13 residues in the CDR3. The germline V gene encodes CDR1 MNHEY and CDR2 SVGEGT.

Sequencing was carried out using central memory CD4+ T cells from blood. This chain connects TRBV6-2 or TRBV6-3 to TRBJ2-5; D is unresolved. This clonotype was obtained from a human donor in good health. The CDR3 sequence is CASSHYVQETQYF. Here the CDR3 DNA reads TGTGCCAGCAGTCACTACGTACAAGAGACCCAGTACTTC.